The T cell receptor beta chain described here comes from a study of blood T cell repertoires in COVID-19 (TCRdb year 2020). Notes on the research overall: The collaborator samples originated in the United States, Italy and Spain and spanned the acute and convalescent phases of COVID-19. The material from the prospective study consisted of cDNA or gDNA derived from T cells, B-cell-depleted T cells, or PBMCs. Deeply sampled blood TCRbeta repertoires from subjects exposed to, actively infected with, or recovered from COVID-19 were included in the dataset. The repertoires were made available in a free public database intended to serve as a resource for research on the immune response to SARS-CoV-2. The samples were drawn from the first 160 participants of the ongoing ImmuneRACE study and from some 1,300 subjects provided by 6 global collaborators. A de-identified subject ID, COVID-19 status, age in years and sex were almost always included in the sample metadata. Where available, HLA class I and class II types were obtained from metadata supplied by the sample provider rather than from assay-based typing. General study outcomes and caveats: The amount of clinical and demographic metadata varied by source and participant and was provided uncurated.

As to this clone: The antigen it binds to is not known. No clone much larger than this one lies a single base away; base qualities are absent. The sample carries other DNA sequences with the same CDR3.

TCRbeta CDR3 regions were amplified from genomic DNA using the immunoSEQ Assay, a bias-controlled multiplex PCR. On the study's bioinformatics: The number of nucleated cells in each sample was estimated from the amplification of reference gene primers within the assay. Sequence reads were collapsed and filtered to measure the absolute abundance of every unique TCRbeta CDR3 rearrangement. For each sample, productive Simpson clonality was calculated by taking the square root of Simpson's diversity index across productive rearrangements. TCRdb took over this immuneACCESS table, retaining in-frame rearrangements with V and J assigned. Such tables are incomplete; in checked studies, under half of the missing clones stem from an unresolved V gene, and the remainder is unexplained. V and J calls and clone size are given by that table; D and trimming were obtained from the DNA. The sample table records 350,000 to 400,000 clones; more than 80% of these occur just once. The ten largest clones add up to 1% of the sample.

The CDR3, cysteine through phenylalanine, is 15 amino acids long. Only the CDR3 portion is preserved as DNA: 45 bases, with reading frame beginning at the first base. CDR1 is given as LNHNV and CDR2 as YYDKDF, both from the germline V gene (reference sequence). Between the V and J ends, shortened by 0 bases and 1 base respectively, the junction contains 7 bases. Participants in the prospective study were aged about 18 to 89 years, lived in 20 to 25 United States geographic areas, and enrolled through a virtual design. In the prospective study, cohorts were assigned on the basis of participant-reported clinical history obtained from a screening survey and a study questionnaire. Recovered participants in ImmuneRACE Cohort 3 were defined by two consecutive negative NP/OP PCR tests, clearance by a healthcare professional, or resolution of symptoms. Mobile phlebotomists in the prospective study collected whole blood, serum and a nasopharyngeal or oropharyngeal swab from every participant. Over a roughly two-month period, participants in the prospective study had the option of providing additional blood draws and questionnaires. Before DNA extraction, blood samples from the prospective study were shipped at room temperature or frozen.

The chain is assembled from TRBV15 and TRBJ2-1; TRBD2 might be the D gene, on 6 matching bases. The sequenced material came from PBMCs or T cells enriched from blood (not recorded which). This sequence was found in a man aged 18 to 35 who had recovered from COVID-19. The DNA sequence is as follows: TGTGCCACCAGCAGAGACCGGGGGTCCTACAATGAGCAGTTCTTC. The encoded protein is CATSRDRGSYNEQFF. Where the CDR3 stops, the reference TRBV15 and TRBJ2-1 genes take over; the full variable domain is DAMVIQNPRYQVTQFGKPVTLSCSQTLNHNVMYWYQQKSSQAPKLLFHYYDKDFNNEADTPDNFQSRRPNTSFCFLDIRSPGLGDTAMYLCATSRDRGSYNEQFFGPGTRLTVL.